This T cell receptor (beta chain) was sequenced in a study of beta chain features in type 1 diabetes. Study results and limitations: It was possible that PCR favored shorter templates, equally so in patients and controls. TCRB CDR3 length was moderately but significantly reduced in all four CD4+ subsets of Type 1 diabetes patients. In comparison with healthy donors, patients had naive, central memory and Treg TCRB repertoires that appeared more similar. Insertion counts at VDJ junctions were lower in type 1 diabetes patients, who also showed more deletions there.

Losses at the gene ends were 7 bases for V and 7 bases for J; bases not matched to a gene: 4. Germline V lookup: CDR1 MDHEN, CDR2 SYDVKM. This CDR3 region has 13 residues. The whole isolated RNA underwent reverse transcription, so sequencing captured expressed TCRB transcripts. TCRdb keeps only in-frame clones here, not all; method: immunoSEQ multiplex PCR. The sample has around 600,000 clones, around 11% seen once. This clone was seen a handful of times. Antigen: not known. Sequences were obtained from naive CD4+ T cells from blood. This sequence originates from a man aged 25 to 45 with type 1 diabetes. V is TRBV28 and J is TRBJ1-4, with 9 bases matching TRBD1. CDR3: CASNRGQSEKLFF. CDR3 nucleotide sequence: TGTGCCAGCAACAGGGGGCAGAGTGAAAAACTGTTTTTT.